This T cell receptor (beta chain) stems from a study of T and B cells in COVID-19 patients. Study in general: Blood was sampled from COVID-19 patients who were either actively infected or recovered. Most recovered patients had mild to moderate COVID-19 treated as outpatients.

TRB rearrangements were amplified by multiplex PCR with BIOMED2 TRB-A/B primers. Each CDR3 protein is one row after TCRdb ran MiXCR on the multiplex PCR reads. The table records some 8,400 distinct CDR3 sequences, 20% to 30% of them present only once. Note on this clonotype: The antigen is not known.

TRB was amplified from approximately 250-480 ng of blood genomic DNA. Study-wide findings and caveats: Sorted SARS-CoV-2-responsive or tetramer+ T cells and CD4+, regulatory and CD8+ subsets were not yet sequenced.

Sequenced sample: blood. The TCR originated in a human donor with active COVID-19.

CDR3 DNA: TGCAGTGCTAGTGGTGATAACTACGAGCAGTACTTC. This gives the protein CSASGDNYEQYF. The chain recombines TRBV20-1 with TRBJ2-7; D is unresolved. The CDR3 length is 12 residues. V shed 3 bases and J shed 3 bases, with 9 bases lying between them. The germline gives CDR1 DFQATT, CDR2 SNEGSKA (reference sequence).